This TCR beta chain was documented in a study of IL-32 and malignant T cell survival in cutaneous lymphoma (dated by TCRdb to the early 2020s). Concerning the study at large: High-throughput TCR sequencing tested whether surviving TCR Vbeta+ T cells in IL-32 cultures were the malignant clone rather than benign T cells sharing that Vbeta. Samples from a couple of CTCL donors were studied by high-throughput TCR sequencing, and IL-32beta was confirmed to support malignant T cell survival in vitro. Study-wide findings and limitations: The kinetics of enhanced malignant T cell survival in culture differed somewhat from one CTCL blood donor to another. The methods did not state the exact culture duration for the TCR-sequenced samples. IL-32beta appeared to support malignant T cell survival in vitro by inducing large CD14+ antigen-presenting cells that reduced apoptosis. Persistence of malignant T cell TCRs after in vitro culture with IL-32beta was shown by TCR sequencing.

The CDR3 spans 14 residues, from the cysteine through the phenylalanine. The only DNA kept is the CDR3, 42 bases in frame from the first base. Trimming takes 0 bases from V and 3 bases from J, and the germline ends sit 9 bases apart. The germline V gene gives CDR1 as LGHNA and CDR2 as YSLEER. Blood samples were obtained from patients with leukemic cutaneous T cell lymphoma (Sezary syndrome) who were treated at a US cutaneous lymphoma program. Ficoll centrifugation was used to isolate peripheral blood mononuclear cells from the blood of patients. The QIAamp DNA Mini kit was used to extract genomic DNA, which was then profiled by immunoSEQ with roughly 100-450 ng of DNA template. The source is immuneACCESS, and TCRdb retained only in-frame sequences with V and J called. Part of the clones is not carried over; for the studies checked, unresolved V genes explain less than half of this, and the remainder is unexplained. The sample data list 1,000 or so clones, and roughly 80% of these were observed just once. The ten most abundant clones make up around 0.65% of the sample.

Regarding this clone: Its antigen has not been determined. No qualities accompany the bases; no much larger clone lies one base away.

Here the sequenced sample was blood, taken on day 0. This TCR derives from a human donor with cutaneous T cell lymphoma. This sequence uses TRBV4-3 and TRBJ2-7; the D element could tentatively be TRBD1 or TRBD2, as 6 bases agree for each. In nucleotides, the sequence is TGCGCCAGCAGCCAAGAAGGGGGGCTCTACGAGCAGTACTTC. Translated, it reads CASSQEGGLYEQYF.